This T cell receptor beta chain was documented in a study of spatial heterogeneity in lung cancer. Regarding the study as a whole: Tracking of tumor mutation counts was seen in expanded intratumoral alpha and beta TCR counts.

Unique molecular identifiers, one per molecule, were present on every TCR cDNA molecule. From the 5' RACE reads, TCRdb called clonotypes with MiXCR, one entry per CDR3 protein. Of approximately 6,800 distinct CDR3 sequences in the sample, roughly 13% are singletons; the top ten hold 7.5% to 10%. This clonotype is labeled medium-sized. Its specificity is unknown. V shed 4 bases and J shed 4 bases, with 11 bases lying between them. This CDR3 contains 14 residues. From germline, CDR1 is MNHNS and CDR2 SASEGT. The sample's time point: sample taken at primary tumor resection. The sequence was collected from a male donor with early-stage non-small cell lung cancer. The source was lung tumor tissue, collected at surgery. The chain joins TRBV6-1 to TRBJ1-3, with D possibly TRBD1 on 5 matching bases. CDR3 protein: CASSAGRAGNTIYF. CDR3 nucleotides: TGTGCCAGCAGTGCGGGCAGGGCCGGAAACACCATATATTTT.